Shown below are 23 T cell receptor beta chains from a single sample sequenced in a study of healthy donors' naive CD4 and CD8 T cells. TCR libraries were built from 450 to 650 ng of total RNA by linear amplification. TCRdb reprocessed the reads via MiXCR and lists one record per CDR3 protein. The top ten clones hold less than 2.5% of a sample with roughly 200,000 distinct CDR3 sequences, over 60% of them seen once. Sequenced input: naive CD4+ and CD8+ T cells sorted from blood, pooled from several donors. Receptors were obtained from a pool of human donors in good health; the sample pools cells from several healthy donors.

The V and J genes are TRBV19 and TRBJ1-1; D is unclear. Germline V CDR1 and CDR2: LNHDA, SQIVND (reference sequence). Between the trimmed V and J ends, which lost 3 bases and 1 base, there was a span of 9 bases. The CDR3 consists of 14 residues. CDR3 residues: CASSIVGENTEAFF. In DNA, the CDR3 is TGTGCCAGTAGTATTGTAGGAGAGAACACTGAAGCTTTCTTT.

This clonotype was seen only once. This chain connects TRBV5-6 to TRBJ2-2, with 9 bases that match TRBD1. This CDR3 has 15 amino acids. Germline-derived CDR1 and CDR2 are SGHDT and YYEEEE. Trimming at V came to 2 bases and at J to 5 bases, leaving 4 bases not matched to a gene. The CDR3 bases are TGTGCCAGCAGCTTCACAGGGGGCCGAACCGGGGAGCTGTTTTTT. Protein product: CASSFTGGRTGELFF.

This rearrangement joins TRBV29-1 to TRBJ1-1; D is unresolved. The V end was cut by 4 bases, the J end by 5 bases, with 17 bases between. Germline V CDR1 and CDR2: SQVTM, ANQGSEA. CDR3 size: 14 residues. CDR3: CSVVSTGRTTEAFF. Here the CDR3 DNA reads TGCAGCGTTGTATCAACGGGCCGGACTACTGAAGCTTTCTTT.

The gene calls are TRBV12-3 or TRBV12-4 and TRBJ2-7; 7 bases are a match to TRBD2. Trimming took 5 bases from V and 0 from J; bases not matched to a gene: 4. The CDR3 totals 14 residues. The CDR3 coding sequence is TGTGCCAGCAGTCCTTCGGGGGGCTCCTACGAGCAGTACTTC. Its translation: CASSPSGGSYEQYF.

The chain links TRBV12-3 or TRBV12-4 to TRBJ2-1; 7 bases match TRBD2. After removal of 5 bases from V and 5 bases from J, the junction contained 9 bases not matched to a gene. The CDR3 is 15 amino acids. CDR3 bases: TGTGCCAGCAGTCCGAGAGGGACTACTCACAATGAGCAGTTCTTC. Protein: CASSPRGTTHNEQFF.

Details on this clonotype: Mismatch with germline at one junction end may stem from a read error. The J gene is TRBJ2-1, the V gene TRBV5-4; a possible D gene is TRBD1 (5 bases). CDR3 size: 17 residues. Per the germline V gene, CDR1 is SGHNT and CDR2 is YYREEE (reference sequence). The CDR3 nucleotides read TGTGCCAGCAGCTCCTTCAAGACAGACGACCCCTACAATGGGCAGTTCTTC. Protein product: CASSSFKTDDPYNGQFF.

This clonotype was picked up one time. This chain uses TRBV21-1 with TRBJ2-3. TRBV21-1 is marked as a pseudogene. This CDR3 is built from 13 residues. For the CDR3, the DNA is TGTGCCAGCAGCAATCGCAGCACAGATACGCAGTATTTT. Encoded protein: CASSNRSTDTQYF.

The chain recombines TRBV27 with TRBJ1-2; the match to TRBD1 covers 9 bases. The V gene end was trimmed by 6 bases and the J gene end by 1 base; junction bases not matched to a gene: 6. The CDR3 covers 15 residues. Germline V gene sequence: CDR1 MNHEY, CDR2 SMNVEV (reference sequence). The chain's CDR3 is CASRIRTGDNYGYTF. The CDR3 DNA follows: TGTGCCAGCAGAATTCGGACAGGGGATAACTATGGCTACACCTTC.

V gene TRBV12-3 or TRBV12-4 combines with J gene TRBJ1-6; D is possibly TRBD1 (5 bases). Trimming cost V 6 bases and J 12 bases, with 18 bases left between them. The CDR3 length is 14 residues. The CDR3 spells CASSDGTGDEPLHF. CDR3 sequence (DNA): TGTGCCAGCAGCGACGGGACCGGCGATGAACCCCTCCACTTT.

V is TRBV6-5 and J is TRBJ1-1; no clear D gene. The CDR3 contains 14 residues. V lost 2 bases and J lost 1, with 8 bases in between. Germline V gene sequence: CDR1 MNHEY, CDR2 SVGAGI. CDR3 coding DNA: TGTGCCAGCAGTTACCGAGCAGAGAACACTGAAGCTTTCTTT. The encoded protein is CASSYRAENTEAFF.

This clonotype was seen only a few times. The chain combines TRBV29-1 with TRBJ2-3, with D uncertain. CDR1 and CDR2 from the germline V gene are SQVTM and ANQGSEA. CDR3 length: 11 amino acids. The V end was cut by 2 bases, the J end by 6 bases, with 6 bases between. The CDR3 DNA reads as TGCAGCGTTGAAAGCATGGATACGCAGTATTTT. Its protein product is CSVESMDTQYF.

V gene TRBV30 combines with J gene TRBJ1-6; 10 bases align to TRBD1. The V gene end was trimmed by 3 bases and the J gene end by 9 bases; junction bases not matched to a gene: 2. The CDR3 runs 13 residues. Germline loops: CDR1 GTSNPN, CDR2 SVGIG (reference sequence). CDR3 sequence reads: CAWRGQGVSPLHF. CDR3 nucleotides: TGTGCCTGGAGAGGACAGGGGGTTTCACCCCTCCACTTT.

The chain combines TRBV29-1 with TRBJ2-1; TRBD2 agrees at 7 bases. The J segment lost 4 bases and the V segment lost 3 bases, leaving 6 bases of the junction unmatched. The CDR3 is made up of 14 amino acids. Germline CDR1 is SQVTM and CDR2 is ANQGSEA. CDR3 in amino acids: CSVDHPSGYNEQFF. CDR3 coding DNA: TGCAGCGTTGATCATCCTAGCGGTTACAATGAGCAGTTCTTC.

The CDR3 DNA is TGTGCCAGCAGTCCAAGGACATCGTTCTCACCCCTCCACTTT. It yields the protein CASSPRTSFSPLHF. The chain has TRBV28 and TRBJ1-6; maybe TRBD1 (5 bases). The CDR3 has 14 residues. V was cut by 5 bases and J by 10 bases, with 15 bases left in between. Looked up from germline, CDR1 is MDHEN and CDR2 is SYDVKM.

The rearrangement links TRBV29-1 to TRBJ2-7; 9 nucleotides align to TRBD1. CDR1 and CDR2 from the germline V gene are SQVTM and ANQGSEA. The trim removed 7 bases at V and 6 bases at J, leaving 10 bases unmatched. The CDR3 has 13 amino acids. The CDR3 sequence: CSAAGTGRSEQYF. CDR3 DNA: TGCAGCGCAGCCGGGACAGGGAGGAGCGAGCAGTACTTC.

This clonotype was counted a single time. The chain combines TRBV5-1 with TRBJ2-5; 10 bases match TRBD1. CDR3 length equals 15 residues. Per the germline V gene, CDR1 is SGHRS and CDR2 is YFSETQ. J gave up 3 bases and V 1 base, and 3 bases lay outside the gene matches. CDR3 region: CASSLPGTGEETQYF. CDR3 in DNA: TGCGCCAGCAGCTTGCCAGGGACAGGGGAAGAGACCCAGTACTTC.

The CDR3 loop is CSVEGPTYEQYF. For the CDR3, the DNA is TGCAGCGTTGAAGGGCCTACGTACGAGCAGTACTTC. The V call is TRBV29-1, the J call TRBJ2-7, with D unclear. V was cut by 1 base and J by 4 bases, with 8 bases left in between. There are 12 residues in the CDR3. CDR1 and CDR2 (germline): SQVTM, ANQGSEA.

The rearrangement joins TRBV29-1 to TRBJ2-7; possibly TRBD2 for D (5 bases). V was shortened by 7 bases and J by 3 bases, with 10 bases between the two germline ends. The CDR3 is made up of 11 amino acids. Germline V gene data show CDR1 as SQVTM and CDR2 as ANQGSEA. The CDR3 sequence: CSAEGGYEQYF. DNA of the CDR3: TGCAGCGCCGAGGGTGGCTACGAGCAGTACTTC.

The chain uses TRBV10-3 and TRBJ2-1, with no clear D. Trimming took 0 bases from V and 8 from J, leaving 11 bases between them. CDR3 size: 14 residues. Germline V gene sequence: CDR1 ENHRY, CDR2 SYGVKD. The chain's CDR3 is CAISESARFDEQFF. CDR3 bases: TGTGCCATCAGTGAGTCCGCTAGGTTCGATGAGCAGTTCTTC.

The rearrangement joins TRBV29-1 to TRBJ1-1; D is ambiguous. Trimming removed 7 bases at V and 0 bases at J, with 3 bases between. CDR3 length equals 10 residues. CDR1 and CDR2 from the germline V gene are SQVTM and ANQGSEA. The CDR3: CSGMNTEAFF. For the CDR3, the DNA is TGCAGCGGCATGAACACTGAAGCTTTCTTT.

The genes are TRBV30 and TRBJ1-1; the D gene is possibly TRBD1 (6 bases). The length of the CDR3 is 14 residues. Germline CDR1 and CDR2: GTSNPN and SVGIG (reference sequence). V was pared by 0 bases and J by 4 bases, with 12 bases between. The DNA of the CDR3 is TGTGCCTGGAGTGTACAGGGTACGGGCACTGAAGCTTTCTTT. Protein product: CAWSVQGTGTEAFF.

The chain couples TRBV12-3 or TRBV12-4 to TRBJ1-5; TRBD1 matches 7 bases. The CDR3 has 15 amino acids. Trimming removed 6 bases from V and 2 bases from J; junction bases left unmatched: 7. CDR3 sequence reads: CASRTDTGGNQPQHF. The DNA of the CDR3 is TGTGCCAGCAGGACCGATACAGGGGGCAATCAGCCCCAGCATTTT.

This clonotype was counted a few times. The J gene is TRBJ2-1, the V gene TRBV7-9; D may be TRBD1 (6 bases). Germline V gives CDR1 SEHNR, CDR2 FQNEAQ (reference sequence). CDR3 size: 16 residues. V was clipped by 5 bases and J by 6 bases, with 20 bases between them. The CDR3: CASSPSGQGIPNEQFF. In DNA form, the CDR3 reads TGTGCCAGCAGCCCCTCAGGGCAGGGGATCCCCAATGAGCAGTTCTTC.